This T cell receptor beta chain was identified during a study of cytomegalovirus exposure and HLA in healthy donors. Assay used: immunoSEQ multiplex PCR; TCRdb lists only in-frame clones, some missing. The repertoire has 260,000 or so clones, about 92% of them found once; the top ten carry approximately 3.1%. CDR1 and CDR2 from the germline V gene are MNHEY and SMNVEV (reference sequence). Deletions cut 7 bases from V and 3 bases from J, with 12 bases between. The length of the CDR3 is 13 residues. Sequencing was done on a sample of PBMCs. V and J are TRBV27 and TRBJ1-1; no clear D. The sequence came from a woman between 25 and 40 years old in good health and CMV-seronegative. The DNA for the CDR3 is TGTGCCAGCATAGGGCTTGACGACACTGAAGCTTTCTTT. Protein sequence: CASIGLDDTEAFF.